The 5 T cell receptor beta chains in this list originate from one sample, sequenced in a study of T cells after yellow fever vaccination. TCRdb recomputed calls from the 5' RACE reads with MiXCR, one row per CDR3 protein. Counted here are fewer than 500,000 distinct CDR3 sequences, roughly 20% occurring once; the ten biggest clones make up 15% to 20%. Material: PBMCs, obtained before the yellow fever booster vaccination. Receptors originate from a man aged 18 to 29 who received the YFV17D yellow fever vaccine.

This chain's CDR3 is CASKGQAHYNSPLHF. The CDR3 bases are TGTGCCAGCAAGGGACAGGCGCACTATAATTCACCCCTCCACTTT. The chain links TRBV7-8 to TRBJ1-6, with 8 bases identical to TRBD1. This CDR3 has 15 amino acids. V was clipped by 7 bases and J by 3 bases; unmatched bases: 5. Germline CDR1 SGHVS, CDR2 FQNEAQ.

This chain connects TRBV5-1 to TRBJ2-1; D unclear. The CDR3 consists of 12 residues. V shed 0 bases and J shed 8 bases, with 6 bases lying between them. CDR1 SGHRS and CDR2 YFSETQ come from the germline V gene. This CDR3 is CASSLEAHEQFF. The CDR3 DNA sequence: TGCGCCAGCAGCTTGGAGGCGCATGAGCAGTTCTTC.

This clonotype came up a few times. The rearrangement joins TRBV29-1 to TRBJ2-1, with D possibly called TRBD1 or TRBD2 (6 bases each). Per the germline V gene, CDR1 is SQVTM and CDR2 is ANQGSEA. This CDR3 spans 13 amino acids. Trimming left V 4 bases short and J 2 bases short, with 9 bases between. CDR3 DNA sequence: TGCAGCGTTGCCGGGGGCCCCTACAATGAGCAGTTCTTC. Translating gives CSVAGGPYNEQFF.

V usage is TRBV12-3 or TRBV12-4 and J usage is TRBJ1-5, with 7 bases that match TRBD1. There are 15 residues in the CDR3. V lost 6 bases and J lost 7; bases outside the gene matches: 12. The CDR3 loop is CASRADRVDGQPQHF. CDR3 nucleotides: TGTGCCAGCAGAGCCGACAGGGTGGACGGACAGCCCCAGCATTTT.

This chain joins TRBV7-2 and TRBJ2-5, with D unclear. Germline V gives CDR1 SGHTA, CDR2 FQGNSA. With 3 bases removed from V and 4 bases from J, the gap between germline ends came to 3 bases. CDR3 length equals 11 residues. The CDR3 sequence: CASSLIETQYF. The CDR3 nucleotides are TGTGCCAGCAGCTTGATAGAGACCCAGTACTTC.